The present entry profiles one T cell receptor (beta chain) with its context. The antigen is undetermined. PCR primers comprised 60 Vbeta and 13 Jbeta primers. Profiling relied on immunoSEQ multiplex PCR, and the TCRdb table lists in-frame clones only, not all of them. This sample's table reports under 65,000 clones. This sample was taken from a study of cytomegalovirus exposure and HLA in healthy donors. Study conclusions and caveats: Some TCR beta chains (over 150 of them) were listed as cytomegalovirus-associated.

CDR1 is SGHTA and CDR2 is FQGNSA in the germline V gene. This CDR3 spans 13 amino acids. Deletions cut 1 base from V and 4 bases from J, with 7 bases between. The V call is TRBV7-2, the J call TRBJ2-5, with D unclear. Sequencing used PBMCs. This clonotype was sampled from a woman younger than 45 in good health and CMV-seropositive. This CDR3 reads CASSLGYGETQYF. CDR3 in DNA: TGTGCCAGCAGCTTAGGCTATGGAGAGACCCAGTACTTC.